In its sample, the clone carrying this T cell receptor beta chain was seen many times. Its target is not known. These data are taken from a study of T-cell reconstitution after alpha-beta-depleted transplantation in children. Study-level points and caveats: Most T-cell counts and diversity one year after the transplant came from T cells that were newly produced. Several hundred rapidly expanded clones from non-depleted graft cells reportedly supplied alpha-beta T cells about two months post-transplant. Surviving recipient T cells and thymic progenitors underlay high day-60 TCRbeta diversity in some patients.

The authors prepared the TCRbeta library with unique molecular identifiers. Via MiXCR, TCRdb re-called the PCR reads, giving one row per CDR3 protein. This sample has hundreds of thousands of distinct CDR3 sequences; roughly 14% occur once, and the top ten carry 0.79%. CDR3 size: 15 residues. The V gene end was trimmed by 6 bases and the J gene end by 4 bases; junction bases not matched to a gene: 9. Looked up from germline, CDR1 is SQVTM and CDR2 is ANQGSEA. The rearrangement uses TRBV29-1 and TRBJ2-5, with 12 bases lining up with TRBD2. This specimen was PBMCs, taken before TCRalphabeta/CD19-depleted stem cell transplant. The TCR comes from a girl aged 2-10 years with congenital amegakaryocytic thrombocytopenia, due to receive a stem cell transplant. In nucleotides, the CDR3 is TGCAGCGTGACGGGACTAGCGGGTCGAACAGAGACCCAGTACTTC. As protein: CSVTGLAGRTETQYF.